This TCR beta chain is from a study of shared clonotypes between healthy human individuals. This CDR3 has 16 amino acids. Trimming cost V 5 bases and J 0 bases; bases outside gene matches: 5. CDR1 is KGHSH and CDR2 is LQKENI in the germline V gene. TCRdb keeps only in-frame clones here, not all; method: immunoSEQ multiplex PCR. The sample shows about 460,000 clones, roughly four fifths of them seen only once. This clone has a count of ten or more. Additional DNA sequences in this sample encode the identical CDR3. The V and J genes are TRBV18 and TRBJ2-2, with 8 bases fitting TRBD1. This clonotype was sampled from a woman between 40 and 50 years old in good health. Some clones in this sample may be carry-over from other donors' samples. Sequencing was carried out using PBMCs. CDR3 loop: CASSTRQGSNTGELFF. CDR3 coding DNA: TGTGCCAGCTCAACCAGACAGGGGTCGAACACCGGGGAGCTGTTTTTT.